Each of the 27 T cell receptor beta chains below was sequenced from the same sample in a study of blood T cell repertoires in COVID-19. Data came from immunoSEQ multiplex PCR; TCRdb stores just in-frame clones and leaves some out. The table records approximately 250,000 clones, about 86% of them present only once. Sequenced: PBMCs or T cells enriched from blood (not recorded which). The receptors were gathered from a man in his thirties or forties with acute COVID-19.

V usage is TRBV14 and J usage is TRBJ1-3; D gene ambiguous. This CDR3 has 14 residues. Trimming pared 1 base from V and 3 bases from J, leaving 7 bases between. CDR1 and CDR2 from the germline V gene are SGHDN and FVKESK. The CDR3 DNA sequence: TGTGCCAGCAGCCAAGGCTACAGTGGAAACACCATATATTTT. Amino acid sequence: CASSQGYSGNTIYF.

The chain couples TRBV7-2 to TRBJ2-3; weak D call: TRBD2 (5 bases). The CDR3 is made up of 18 amino acids. Germline V gene sequence: CDR1 SGHTA, CDR2 FQGNSA. The V end lost 6 bases, the J end lost 1 base, and 23 bases lay between the germline ends. Written as DNA, the CDR3 is TGTGCCAGCAGAACATTGGAGGAAGTGCGGTTGGGCACAGATACGCAGTATTTT. Its protein product is CASRTLEEVRLGTDTQYF.

The rearrangement uses TRBV7-9 and TRBJ1-2; TRBD1 matches 11 bases. Germline values: CDR1 SEHNR, CDR2 FQNEAQ (reference sequence). J lost 7 bases, V lost 5 bases, and 6 bases had no gene match. The CDR3 sequence is 14 residues long. In DNA, the CDR3 is TGTGCCAGCAGCCAGGGACAGGGGGTCGGTGGCTACACCTTC. Protein: CASSQGQGVGGYTF.

The CDR3 DNA is TGTGCCAGCAGCTCCGGACTAGCGAACACCGGGGAGCTGTTTTTT. It is translated as CASSSGLANTGELFF. J is TRBJ2-2 and V is TRBV5-4, with 7 bases identical to TRBD2. The V gene's germline CDR1 is SGHNT and CDR2 YYREEE (reference sequence). CDR3 length equals 15 residues. Trimming at V came to 3 bases and at J to 0 bases, leaving 2 bases not matched to a gene.

This chain links TRBV5-1 with TRBJ2-6, with D perhaps matching TRBD1 (5 bases). This CDR3 comprises 14 residues. V was trimmed by 7 bases and J by 2 bases, leaving 10 bases between them. Germline V lookup: CDR1 SGHRS, CDR2 YFSETQ. CDR3 region: CASSVTAGANVLTF. In DNA form, the CDR3 reads TGCGCCAGCTCCGTGACAGCTGGGGCCAACGTCCTGACTTTC.

The chain combines TRBV5-4 with TRBJ2-1, with 11 positions matching TRBD2. The CDR3 covers 16 residues. CDR1 SGHNT and CDR2 YYREEE come from the germline V gene (reference sequence). V gave up 0 bases and J gave up 6 bases; unmatched junction bases: 5. CDR3 bases: TGTGCCAGCAGCTTGGGTACTAGCGGGGGCTCCAATGAGCAGTTCTTC. Amino acid sequence: CASSLGTSGGSNEQFF.

The V gene is TRBV13, the J gene TRBJ1-1; D possibly corresponds to TRBD1 (5 bases). The length of the CDR3 is 15 residues. V dropped 0 bases and J dropped 5 bases, with 13 bases sitting between them. Germline CDR1 and CDR2: PRHDT and FYEKMQ (reference sequence). The CDR3 is CASSLGRGLGTEAFF. In DNA, the CDR3 is TGTGCCAGCAGCTTAGGCCGGGGGTTAGGGACTGAAGCTTTCTTT.

V usage is TRBV29-1 and J usage is TRBJ2-1, with a possible D match to TRBD2 (6 bases). Deletions cut 3 bases from V and 0 bases from J, with 21 bases between. CDR3 length: 18 amino acids. Germline loops: CDR1 SQVTM, CDR2 ANQGSEA. The CDR3 protein is CSVEGVRSRGSSYNEQFF. CDR3 coding DNA: TGCAGCGTTGAGGGGGTTAGATCTCGGGGGAGCTCCTACAATGAGCAGTTCTTC.

The V gene is TRBV9, the J gene TRBJ2-1, with 12 bases aligning to TRBD2. Per germline, CDR1 SGDLS and CDR2 YYNGEE. The CDR3 is 16 amino acids. V trimming: 6 bases; J trimming: 3 bases; junction bases outside the gene matches: 7. CDR3 bases: TGTGCCAGCACCGGACCTAGCGGGAGGGGCTACAATGAGCAGTTCTTC. Residues: CASTGPSGRGYNEQFF.

The chain carries TRBV29-1 and TRBJ2-2, with TRBD2 identical over 11 bases. The CDR3 spans 14 residues. Trimming cost V 5 bases and J 4 bases; bases outside gene matches: 3. CDR1 and CDR2 from the germline V gene are SQVTM and ANQGSEA. CDR3 DNA: TGCAGCGTTCTAGCGGGGGGAAGCACCGGGGAGCTGTTTTTT. Translating gives CSVLAGGSTGELFF.

This clone was found a few times. The V call is TRBV5-1, the J call TRBJ1-1; no clear D gene. This CDR3 has 14 residues. Germline values: CDR1 SGHRS, CDR2 YFSETQ. Trimming took 4 bases from V and 0 from J, leaving 10 bases between them. For the CDR3, the DNA is TGCGCCAGCAGCACGGGAAGCATGAACACTGAAGCTTTCTTT. It yields the protein CASSTGSMNTEAFF. The variable domain in full, with the rest retrieved from reference TRBV5-1 and TRBJ1-1, is KAGVTQTPRYLIKTRGQQVTLSCSPISGHRSVSWYQQTPGQGLQFLFEYFSETQRNKGNFPGRFSGRQFSNSRSEMNVSTLELGDSALYLCASSTGSMNTEAFFGQGTRLTVV.

The chain employs TRBV5-1 and TRBJ1-1, with D possibly TRBD1 on 5 matching bases. There are 15 residues in the CDR3. V dropped 0 bases and J dropped 5 bases, with 14 bases sitting between them. Germline CDR1 is SGHRS and CDR2 is YFSETQ. CDR3 region: CASSLALLGGTEAFF. In DNA form, the CDR3 reads TGCGCCAGCAGCTTGGCCTTACTCGGGGGAACTGAAGCTTTCTTT.

This rearrangement joins TRBV28 to TRBJ1-5, with D unclear. V was pared by 10 bases and J by 5 bases, with 15 bases between. The CDR3 contains 13 residues. Looked up from germline, CDR1 is MDHEN and CDR2 is SYDVKM. The DNA of the CDR3 is TGTGCCATCCGGGGAGGTGGGGATCAGCCCCAGCATTTT. Translated: CAIRGGGDQPQHF.

J is TRBJ2-3 and V is TRBV9, with D maybe TRBD2 (5 bases). This CDR3 spans 13 amino acids. V was cut by 7 bases and J by 6 bases, with 15 bases left in between. From germline, CDR1 is SGDLS and CDR2 YYNGEE. The CDR3 protein is CASSVGEPDTQYF. In DNA, the CDR3 is TGTGCCAGCTCAGTCGGGGAGCCGGATACGCAGTATTTT.

V gene TRBV24-1 combines with J gene TRBJ2-1, with D possibly matching TRBD1 (6 bases). The CDR3 spans 16 residues. The ends were cut back, 2 bases at V and 6 bases at J, with 16 bases in the middle. CDR1 and CDR2 (germline): KGHDR, SFDVKD. CDR3 sequence reads: CATSDSGTRNSNEQFF. CDR3 sequence (DNA): TGTGCCACCAGTGATTCCGGGACAAGGAATTCCAATGAGCAGTTCTTC.

The gene calls are TRBV3-1 (or the pseudogene TRBV3-2) and TRBJ2-1, with 10 bases aligning to TRBD1. Trimming cost V 7 bases and J 4 bases; bases outside gene matches: 4. The CDR3 is 14 amino acids. The germline gives CDR1 LGHDT, CDR2 YNNKEL (reference sequence). The DNA for the CDR3 is TGTGCCAGCACCCGGACAGGGGGATACAATGAGCAGTTCTTC. Translating it yields CASTRTGGYNEQFF.

J is TRBJ2-1 and V is TRBV12-5, with 9 bases fitting TRBD2. CDR3 size: 14 residues. The junction had 5 bases not matched to a gene; V was cut back by 5 bases and J by 6 bases. The germline CDR1 and CDR2 sequences are LGHNT and FRNRAP. In nucleotides, the CDR3 is TGTGCTAGTGGTCTTAGCGGGAGTGGCAATGAGCAGTTCTTC. Its translation is CASGLSGSGNEQFF.

This rearrangement joins TRBV6-1 to TRBJ2-7, with D maybe TRBD2 (6 bases). The CDR3 runs to 16 residues. V gave up 6 bases and J gave up 2 bases, with 20 bases separating them. Germline values: CDR1 MNHNS, CDR2 SASEGT. In DNA, the CDR3 is TGTGCCAGCAGGGAACGGACGGGAGTACCCCCCTACGAGCAGTACGTC. Translating it yields CASRERTGVPPYEQYV.

The rearrangement links TRBV5-6 to TRBJ1-4; TRBD1 matches 7 bases. Germline CDR1 reads SGHDT; CDR2 reads YYEEEE. V gave up 4 bases and J gave up 5 bases; unmatched junction bases: 8. There are 15 residues in the CDR3. The CDR3 region is CASSVDRVGNEKLFF. The CDR3 DNA follows: TGTGCCAGCAGCGTAGACAGGGTTGGAAATGAAAAACTGTTTTTT.

This rearrangement joins TRBV3-1 (or the pseudogene TRBV3-2) to TRBJ1-2, with D possibly TRBD1 on 5 matching bases. This CDR3 is 16 amino acids long. Trimming took off 1 base at V and 1 base at J, with 13 bases between the two ends. Germline V lookup: CDR1 LGHDT, CDR2 YNNKEL (reference sequence). DNA of the CDR3: TGTGCCAGCAGCCAAGTTGGGCAGGGATATAACTATGGCTACACCTTC. It is translated as CASSQVGQGYNYGYTF.

V gene TRBV6-2 or TRBV6-3 combines with J gene TRBJ1-5; TRBD1 is a possible D gene (6 bases). V shed 4 bases and J shed 11 bases, with 21 bases lying between them. The length of the CDR3 is 15 residues. Germline-derived CDR1 and CDR2 are MNHEY and SVGEGT. The CDR3 nucleotides read TGTGCCAGCAGTTGGCAGGGGTCGTCGGATTTGGCCCAGCATTTT. This encodes CASSWQGSSDLAQHF.

V and J are TRBV19 and TRBJ2-5; 8 bases are shared with TRBD2. The CDR3 has 15 residues. Germline loops: CDR1 LNHDA, CDR2 SQIVND (reference sequence). V lost 0 bases to trimming and J lost 1 base; unmatched junction nucleotides: 1. For the CDR3, the DNA is TGTGCCAGTAGTATAGACAGCGGGAGCCAAGAGACCCAGTACTTC. Its translation: CASSIDSGSQETQYF.

This chain joins TRBV14 and TRBJ1-4; D remains unclear. The length of the CDR3 is 14 residues. V lost 0 bases and J 6 bases, leaving 8 bases between the germline ends. In germline, CDR1 is SGHDN, CDR2 FVKESK. The CDR3 coding sequence is TGTGCCAGCAGCCAAGAACAGTCAGATGAAAAACTGTTTTTT. It codes for CASSQEQSDEKLFF. Based on the CDR3 plus reference TRBV14 and TRBJ1-4, the full variable domain is EAGVTQFPSHSVIEKGQTVTLRCDPISGHDNLYWYRRVMGKEIKFLLHFVKESKQDESGMPNNRFLAERTGGTYSTLKVQPAELEDSGVYFCASSQEQSDEKLFFGSGTQLSVL.

The genes are TRBV4-1 and TRBJ1-4; 7 bases are a match to TRBD1. CDR1 and CDR2 (germline): MGHRA, YSYEKL. V lost 4 bases and J lost 8; bases outside the gene matches: 10. There are 15 residues in the CDR3. CDR3 residues: CASSLWQGVGEKLFF. CDR3 coding DNA: TGCGCCAGCAGCCTCTGGCAGGGGGTCGGGGAAAAACTGTTTTTT.

This clone was recorded a few times. The rearrangement links TRBV28 to TRBJ1-4; no clear D. Per the germline V gene, CDR1 is MDHEN and CDR2 is SYDVKM. Between the trimmed V and J ends, which lost 2 bases and 8 bases, there was a span of 15 bases. The CDR3 loop spans 15 amino acids. CDR3 residues: CASSLGLGDREKLFF. In nucleotides, the CDR3 is TGTGCCAGCAGTTTAGGGCTGGGAGACCGCGAAAAACTGTTTTTT.

V is TRBV24-1 and J is TRBJ1-1; TRBD1 might be the D (5 bases). The length of the CDR3 is 12 residues. Germline V gene sequence: CDR1 KGHDR, CDR2 SFDVKD. The V end was cut by 4 bases, the J end by 8 bases, with 10 bases between. CDR3 nucleotides: TGTGCCACCAGTGACCGAAAGGGGGAAGCTTTCTTT. Protein: CATSDRKGEAFF.

The J gene is TRBJ1-5, the V gene TRBV19; perhaps TRBD1 as D (5 bases). Germline CDR1 LNHDA, CDR2 SQIVND (reference sequence). Trimming took off 7 bases at V and 2 bases at J, with 12 bases between the two ends. This CDR3 has 14 amino acids. CDR3 in DNA: TGTGCCAGTAATCTTCAGGGTGGCAATCAGCCCCAGCATTTT. Amino acid sequence: CASNLQGGNQPQHF. Based on the CDR3 plus reference TRBV19 and TRBJ1-5, the full variable domain is DGGITQSPKYLFRKEGQNVTLSCEQNLNHDAMYWYRQDPGQGLRLIYYSQIVNDFQKGDIAEGYSVSREKKESFPLTVTSAQKNPTAFYLCASNLQGGNQPQHFGDGTRLSIL.